The 9 T cell receptor beta chains below were found in one sample sequenced in a study of CD8 T cells in Susac syndrome. The authors reverse transcribed 0.5 to 1 ug RNA with random hexamers. From the immunoSEQ multiplex PCR reads, TCRdb called clonotypes with MiXCR, one entry per CDR3 protein. This sample has 95,000 to 150,000 distinct CDR3 sequences, with under 96% found just once. Sequences were obtained from CD4+ T cells from PBMCs. The receptors shown here come from a human donor with Susac syndrome.

This rearrangement joins TRBV25-1 to TRBJ2-3, with TRBD2 identical over 8 bases. The CDR3 extends over 12 amino acids. V was clipped by 7 bases and J by 6 bases; unmatched bases: 3. The germline V gene has CDR1 MGHDK and CDR2 SYGVNS. Written as DNA, the CDR3 is TGTGCCAGCAAATGGACTAGCGATACGCAGTATTTT. It specifies CASKWTSDTQYF.

The rearrangement uses TRBV19 and TRBJ2-7; the match to TRBD2 covers 12 bases. Germline CDR1 reads LNHDA; CDR2 reads SQIVND (reference sequence). The CDR3 loop spans 15 amino acids. Trimming took 2 bases from V and 5 from J; bases not matched to a gene: 4. The CDR3 DNA reads as TGTGCCAGTAGTATAAGGACTAGCGGGAACCACGAGCAGTACTTC. It specifies CASSIRTSGNHEQYF.

The chain joins TRBV10-3 to TRBJ2-3; 14 bases are a match to TRBD2. V was pared by 3 bases and J by 5 bases, with 7 bases of the junction left unmatched. The CDR3 runs 17 residues. CDR1 is ENHRY and CDR2 is SYGVKD in the germline V gene. CDR3 amino acids: CAISDSAGTSGRDTQYF. The CDR3 DNA reads TGTGCCATCAGTGACTCGGCCGGGACTAGCGGGAGAGATACGCAGTATTTT.

J is TRBJ2-7 and V is TRBV20-1, with TRBD1 matching 7 bases. V shed 0 bases, J shed 0 bases, and the junction held 5 bases outside the gene matches. CDR3 length: 15 residues. Per germline, CDR1 DFQATT and CDR2 SNEGSKA (reference sequence). The DNA for the CDR3 is TGCAGTGCTAGAGATCAAGGGACAGCCTCCTACGAGCAGTACTTC. Amino acids: CSARDQGTASYEQYF.

CDR3: CASSQRPQSEQYF. Here the CDR3 DNA reads TGTGCCAGCAGCCAACGACCTCAGTCCGAGCAGTACTTC. The V call is TRBV7-2, the J call TRBJ2-7; D is uncertain. This CDR3 comprises 13 residues. The germline gives CDR1 SGHTA, CDR2 FQGNSA. Deletions cut 5 bases from V and 6 bases from J, with 14 bases between.

This clonotype occurred once. The CDR3 DNA reads TGTGCCAGCAGCGTTTCGGGGACAGGGGCCCAGGAGCAGTACTTC. Its translation is CASSVSGTGAQEQYF. The rearrangement links TRBV9 to TRBJ2-7; the match to TRBD1 covers 10 bases. The CDR3 extends over 15 amino acids. The junction had 9 bases not matched to a gene; V was cut back by 2 bases and J by 7 bases. Germline loops: CDR1 SGDLS, CDR2 YYNGEE.

The chain has TRBV27 and TRBJ1-3; 10 nucleotides agree with TRBD1. This CDR3 comprises 9 residues. Germline CDR1 reads MNHEY; CDR2 reads SMNVEV (reference sequence). Trimming at V came to 8 bases and at J to 16 bases, leaving 2 bases not matched to a gene. CDR3 region: CASRGQGYF. The DNA of the CDR3 is TGTGCCAGCCGGGGACAGGGGTATTTT.

The chain is built from TRBV24-1 and TRBJ2-3; D unclear. There are 13 residues in the CDR3. Trimming cost V 5 bases and J 0 bases, with 5 bases left between them. Germline CDR1 is KGHDR and CDR2 is SFDVKD. The CDR3 here is CATSVSSTDTQYF. The CDR3 DNA reads TGTGCCACCAGTGTCTCTAGCACAGATACGCAGTATTTT.

The chain uses TRBV4-1 and TRBJ2-1, with D possibly TRBD2 on 7 matching bases. CDR3 length: 14 amino acids. V was pared by 7 bases and J by 8 bases, with 18 bases between. CDR1 and CDR2 (germline): MGHRA, YSYEKL. CDR3 in DNA: TGCGCCAGCACAGCGTGGGGGGGGGCGCATGAGCAGTTCTTC. This sequence encodes CASTAWGGAHEQFF.